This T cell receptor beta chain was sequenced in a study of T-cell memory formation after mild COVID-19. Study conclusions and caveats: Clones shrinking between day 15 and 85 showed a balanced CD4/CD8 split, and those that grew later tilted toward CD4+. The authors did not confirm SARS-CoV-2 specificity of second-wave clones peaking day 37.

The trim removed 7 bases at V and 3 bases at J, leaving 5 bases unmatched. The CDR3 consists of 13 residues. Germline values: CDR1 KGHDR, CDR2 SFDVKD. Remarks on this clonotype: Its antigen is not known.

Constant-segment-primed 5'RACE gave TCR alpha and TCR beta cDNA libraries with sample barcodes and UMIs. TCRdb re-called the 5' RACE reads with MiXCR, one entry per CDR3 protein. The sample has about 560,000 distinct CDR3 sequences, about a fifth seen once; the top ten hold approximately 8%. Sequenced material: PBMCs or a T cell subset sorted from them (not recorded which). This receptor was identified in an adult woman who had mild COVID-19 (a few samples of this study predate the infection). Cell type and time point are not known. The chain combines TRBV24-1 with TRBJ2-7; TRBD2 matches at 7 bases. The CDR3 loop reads CATSGGGNYEQYF. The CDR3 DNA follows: TGTGCCACCAGCGGCGGGGGAAACTACGAGCAGTACTTC.